The 2 T cell receptor beta chains below come from one sample, sequenced in a study of blood T cell repertoires in COVID-19. Sequencing used immunoSEQ multiplex PCR; TCRdb keeps in-frame clones, though not all of them. The table has 400,000 to 550,000 clones, approximately 90% seen once. Sequenced: peripheral blood. The receptor source for this set is a woman aged 30 to 39 with acute or convalescent COVID-19.

This clone was observed a few times. The V call is TRBV7-2, the J call TRBJ1-2; 7 bases are shared with TRBD1. Germline V gene lookup returns CDR1 SGHTA and CDR2 FQGNSA. The CDR3 totals 16 residues. The trim removed 5 bases at V and 6 bases at J, leaving 15 bases unmatched. The CDR3 region is CASSPTQDRVSHGYTF. DNA for the CDR3: TGTGCCAGCAGCCCTACACAAGACAGGGTTTCGCATGGCTACACCTTC.

The V and J genes are TRBV10-3 and TRBJ2-3; 9 bases align to TRBD2. J lost 4 bases, V lost 0 bases, and 5 bases had no gene match. CDR3 length equals 16 residues. CDR1 and CDR2 from the germline V gene are ENHRY and SYGVKD. The CDR3 DNA is TGTGCCATCAGTGAGTCGCAAGCGGGGGGCGCAGATACGCAGTATTTT. Translating it yields CAISESQAGGADTQYF.